The sequence of this T cell receptor beta chain was determined in a study of blood T cell repertoires in COVID-19. Repertoires were generated with immunoSEQ multiplex PCR, while TCRdb's copy carries only in-frame clones and drops some. The sample contains some 140,000 clones, 65% to 90% of which appear only once. This CDR3 spans 14 amino acids. From germline, CDR1 is SNHLY and CDR2 FYNNEI. V dropped 6 bases and J dropped 2; count of bases not matched to a gene: 3. The chain uses TRBV2 and TRBJ2-3; 9 nucleotides align to TRBD1. The source material was peripheral blood. The TCR originated in a woman aged 60 to 75 with COVID-19, enrolled during active disease. The CDR3 region has the DNA TGTGCCAGCAGGGCACAGGGGGCCACAGATACGCAGTATTTT. Its translation: CASRAQGATDTQYF.